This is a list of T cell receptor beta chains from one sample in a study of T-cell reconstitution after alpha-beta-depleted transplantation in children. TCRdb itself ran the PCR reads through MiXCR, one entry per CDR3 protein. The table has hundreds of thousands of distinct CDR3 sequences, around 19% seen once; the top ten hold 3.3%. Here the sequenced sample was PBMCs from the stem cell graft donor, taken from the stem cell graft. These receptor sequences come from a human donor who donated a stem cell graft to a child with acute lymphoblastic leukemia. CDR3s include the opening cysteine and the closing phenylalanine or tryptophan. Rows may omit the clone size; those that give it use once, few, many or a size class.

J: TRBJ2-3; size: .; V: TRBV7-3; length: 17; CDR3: CASSSPGGGVFTDTQYF
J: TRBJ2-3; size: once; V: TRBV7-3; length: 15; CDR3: CASSSGLATSDTQYF
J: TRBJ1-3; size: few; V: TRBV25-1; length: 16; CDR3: CASSNLGEGSGNTIYF
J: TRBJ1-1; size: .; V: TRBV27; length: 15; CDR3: CASSLYRPSDTDAFF
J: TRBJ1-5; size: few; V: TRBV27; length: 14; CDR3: CASSSRQGNQPQHF
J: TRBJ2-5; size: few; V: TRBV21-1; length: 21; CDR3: CASSKLLIMSRDRGEEETQYF
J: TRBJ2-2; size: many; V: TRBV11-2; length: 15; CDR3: CASSLGTSGTGELFF
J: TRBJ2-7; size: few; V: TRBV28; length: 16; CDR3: CASKRTPTIPTYEQYF
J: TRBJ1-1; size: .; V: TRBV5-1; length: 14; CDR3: CASRYWTGDTEAFF
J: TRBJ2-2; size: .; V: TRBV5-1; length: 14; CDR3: CASSLTPTTGELFF
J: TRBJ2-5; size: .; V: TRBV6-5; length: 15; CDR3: CASSYSRAGEETQYF
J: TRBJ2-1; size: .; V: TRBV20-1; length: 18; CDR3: CSARVGGLRTTSYNEQFF
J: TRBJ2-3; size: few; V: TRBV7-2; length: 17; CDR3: CASSPWVAGLSTDTQYF
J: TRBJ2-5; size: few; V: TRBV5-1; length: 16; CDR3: CASSSWTSGMGETQYF
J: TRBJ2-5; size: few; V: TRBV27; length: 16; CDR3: CASSLSTGVGSETQYF
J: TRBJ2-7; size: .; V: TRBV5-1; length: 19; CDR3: CASSLDISLNTPTSTWQYF
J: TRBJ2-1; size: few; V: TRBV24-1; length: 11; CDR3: CATSENNEQFF
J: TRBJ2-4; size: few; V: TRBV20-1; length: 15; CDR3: CSARDLTTAKNIQYF
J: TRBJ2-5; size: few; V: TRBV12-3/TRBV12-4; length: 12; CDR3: CASSSEVETQYF
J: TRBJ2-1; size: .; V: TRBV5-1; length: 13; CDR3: CASRLAGNNEQFF
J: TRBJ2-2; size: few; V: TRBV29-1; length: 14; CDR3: CSVGTGGPTGELFF
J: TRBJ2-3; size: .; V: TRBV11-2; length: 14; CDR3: CASSPRTDPDTQYF
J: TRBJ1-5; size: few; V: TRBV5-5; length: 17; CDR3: CASSFGPDRAGNQPQHF
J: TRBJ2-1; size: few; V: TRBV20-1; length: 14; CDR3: CSARVPSTGNEQFF
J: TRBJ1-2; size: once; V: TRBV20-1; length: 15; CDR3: CSARSRTGLNYGYTF
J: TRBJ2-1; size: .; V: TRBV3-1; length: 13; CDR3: CASSQEVSYEQFF
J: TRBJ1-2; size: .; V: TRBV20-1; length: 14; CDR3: CSAPRQAAVYGYTF
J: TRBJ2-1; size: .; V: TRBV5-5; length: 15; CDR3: CASSLNRGTYNEQFF
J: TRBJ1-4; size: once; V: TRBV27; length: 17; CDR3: CASSLAAPGHHNEKLFF
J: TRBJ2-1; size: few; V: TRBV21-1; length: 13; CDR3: CASSRGLGYEQFF
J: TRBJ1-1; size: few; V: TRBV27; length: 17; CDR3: CASSPHNPTGVNTEAFF
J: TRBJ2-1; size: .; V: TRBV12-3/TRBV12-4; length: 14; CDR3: CASSAELGHNEQFF
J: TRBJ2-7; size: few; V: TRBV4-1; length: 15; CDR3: CASSQLTSDGYEQYF
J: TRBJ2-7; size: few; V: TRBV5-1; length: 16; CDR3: CASSWTSGAVGFEQYF
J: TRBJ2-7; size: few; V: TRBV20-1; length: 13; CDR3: CSARERVLYEQYF
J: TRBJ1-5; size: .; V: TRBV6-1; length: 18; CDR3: CASRLDRGGGSGNQPQHF
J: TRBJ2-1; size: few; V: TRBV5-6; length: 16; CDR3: CASSRWGLSSYNEQFF
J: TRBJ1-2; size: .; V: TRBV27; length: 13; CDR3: CASSFQGPDGYTF
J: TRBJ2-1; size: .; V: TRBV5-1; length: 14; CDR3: CASRVREINNEQFF
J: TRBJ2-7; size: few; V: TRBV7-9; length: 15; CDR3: CASSRHSGRPYEQYF
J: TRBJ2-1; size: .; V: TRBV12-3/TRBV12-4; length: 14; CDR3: CASSPRGAYNEQFF
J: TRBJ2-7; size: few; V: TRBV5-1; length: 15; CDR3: CASSWGTGETYEQYF